These 19 T cell receptor beta chains share one sample of origin, sequenced in a study of PD-1 blockade in mismatch repair-deficient tumors. TCRdb's table, derived via immunoSEQ multiplex PCR, lists solely in-frame clones and lacks some. The sample includes 38,000 or so clones, roughly 85% of them seen just once. Sample: peripheral blood, taken approximately 1.5 years after starting pembrolizumab. The source is an adult with mismatch repair-deficient cancer.

V gene TRBV5-5 combines with J gene TRBJ2-1; TRBD2 is a possible D gene (6 bases). The germline V gene has CDR1 SGHKS and CDR2 YYEKEE (reference sequence). With 6 bases removed from V and 0 bases from J, the gap between germline ends came to 16 bases. This CDR3 comprises 16 residues. CDR3 protein: CASKSIGTASYNEQFF. As DNA, the CDR3 is TGTGCCAGCAAATCTATCGGGACTGCCTCCTACAATGAGCAGTTCTTC.

The chain joins TRBV4-2 to TRBJ2-7; TRBD2 aligns across 9 bases. This CDR3 is 15 amino acids long. Unmatched junction bases numbered 11, after V lost 4 bases and J lost 7 bases. The germline CDR1 and CDR2 sequences are LGHNA and YNFKEQ. DNA for the CDR3: TGTGCCAGCAGCCCCCGGGTTGCGGGAGGGCAAGAGCAGTACTTC. Translating gives CASSPRVAGGQEQYF.

This chain connects TRBV9 to TRBJ1-2, with D hard to call. Germline assignment: CDR1 SGDLS and CDR2 YYNGEE. The V gene lost 0 bases and the J gene lost 8 bases, with 17 bases spanning the gap. The CDR3 covers 15 residues. In DNA, the CDR3 is TGTGCCAGCAGCGTAGGTTCCGGGGTGGGAAACGGCTACACCTTC. As protein: CASSVGSGVGNGYTF. The complete variable domain, with remaining parts taken from reference TRBV9 and TRBJ1-2, reads DSGVTQTPKHLITATGQRVTLRCSPRSGDLSVYWYQQSLDQGLQFLIQYYNGEERAKGNILERFSAQQFPDLHSELNLSSLELGDSALYFCASSVGSGVGNGYTFGSGTRLTVV.

This chain connects TRBV29-1 to TRBJ1-3; D gene uncertain. There are 14 residues in the CDR3. V was shortened by 2 bases and J by 2 bases, with 10 bases between the two germline ends. Germline V gives CDR1 SQVTM, CDR2 ANQGSEA. CDR3 bases: TGCAGCGTTGAAAGGGCGGACCCTGGAAACACCATATATTTT. It translates to CSVERADPGNTIYF.

V and J are TRBV6-5 and TRBJ2-1; D remains unclear. The CDR3 has 15 residues. Germline V gene lookup returns CDR1 MNHEY and CDR2 SVGAGI. V was cut by 2 bases and J by 0 bases, with 8 bases left in between. The CDR3 here is CASSYGQISYNEQFF. CDR3 DNA: TGTGCCAGCAGTTACGGGCAGATCTCCTACAATGAGCAGTTCTTC.

In the case of this clone: Distinct nucleotide sequences in the sample also encode this CDR3. The rearrangement joins TRBV5-1 to TRBJ2-5; the match to TRBD2 covers 9 bases. CDR1 is SGHRS and CDR2 is YFSETQ in the germline V gene. The CDR3 is made up of 14 amino acids. V shed 4 bases, J shed 2 bases, and the junction held 3 bases outside the gene matches. The CDR3 is CASSGTSGQETQYF. In DNA form, the CDR3 reads TGCGCCAGCAGCGGAACTAGCGGGCAAGAGACCCAGTACTTC.

The chain joins TRBV6-1 to TRBJ1-2; D remains ambiguous. Trimming shortened V by 3 bases and J by 7 bases, and 9 bases separated the two germline ends. Germline V gene lookup returns CDR1 MNHNS and CDR2 SASEGT. The CDR3 sequence is 12 residues long. This chain's CDR3 is CASSELGTGYTF. The CDR3 nucleotides are TGTGCCAGCAGTGAGCTGGGAACTGGCTACACCTTC.

J is TRBJ1-5 and V is TRBV9; possibly TRBD1 for D (5 bases). The CDR3 length is 14 residues. Between the trimmed V and J ends, which lost 0 bases and 3 bases, there was a span of 7 bases. Per the germline V gene, CDR1 is SGDLS and CDR2 is YYNGEE. As DNA, the CDR3 is TGTGCCAGCAGCGTAGGGGGGTACAATCAGCCCCAGCATTTT. It specifies CASSVGGYNQPQHF.

The genes are TRBV5-1 and TRBJ2-3; D gene unclear. V was trimmed by 0 bases and J by 3 bases, leaving 14 bases between them. Germline CDR1 is SGHRS and CDR2 is YFSETQ. The CDR3 runs 16 residues. CDR3 DNA: TGCGCCAGCAGCTTGGTAACCCTGATGGGTACAGATACGCAGTATTTT. Translated: CASSLVTLMGTDTQYF.

This chain links TRBV6-5 with TRBJ2-2, with D hard to call. Germline assignment: CDR1 MNHEY and CDR2 SVGAGI. The CDR3 runs 14 residues. The V end lost 8 bases, the J end lost 0 bases, and 10 bases lay between the germline ends. CDR3 region: CASSRASNTGELFF. Here the CDR3 DNA reads TGTGCCAGCTCCCGAGCGTCGAACACCGGGGAGCTGTTTTTT.

The chain couples TRBV2 to TRBJ2-5, with D perhaps TRBD1 (5 bases). Germline V gene data show CDR1 as SNHLY and CDR2 as FYNNEI. V was pared by 6 bases and J by 5 bases, with 19 bases between. This CDR3 has 15 amino acids. The DNA for the CDR3 is TGTGCCAGCAGCCTAAGGGGCAGGGCCGTGGAGACCCAGTACTTC. Encoded protein: CASSLRGRAVETQYF.

The chain is built from TRBV27 and TRBJ1-1; no clear D. The length of the CDR3 is 13 residues. V dropped 3 bases and J dropped 1 base, with 6 bases sitting between them. The germline CDR1 and CDR2 sequences are MNHEY and SMNVEV (reference sequence). The CDR3 DNA is TGTGCCAGCAGTTTGCAAGCGAACACTGAAGCTTTCTTT. This gives the protein CASSLQANTEAFF.

This chain links TRBV7-9 with TRBJ2-6; D gene uncertain. V lost 1 base and J lost 3, with 4 bases in between. The CDR3 spans 14 residues. In germline, CDR1 is SEHNR, CDR2 FQNEAQ (reference sequence). For the CDR3, the DNA is TGTGCCAGCAGCTTAGGAGGTGGGGCCAACGTCCTGACTTTC. Translating gives CASSLGGGANVLTF.

This clone was observed a handful of times. The rearrangement links TRBV12-1 to TRBJ1-2; whether TRBD1, the table's D call, matches the DNA was not checked. TRBV12-1 is deemed a pseudogene. The CDR3 sequence is 15 residues long. CDR3 nucleotide sequence: TGTGCCAGCAGCCAAAACTTGACAGGCCAGTATGGCTACACCTTC. Translating it yields CASSQNLTGQYGYTF.

This sequence joins TRBV2 and TRBJ2-2, with 7 bases fitting TRBD1. Trimming removed 6 bases from V and 1 base from J; junction bases left unmatched: 2. This CDR3 contains 14 residues. Germline CDR1 reads SNHLY; CDR2 reads FYNNEI. The CDR3: CASRQGLNTGELFF. CDR3 DNA sequence: TGTGCCAGCAGACAGGGGCTGAACACCGGGGAGCTGTTTTTT.

The J gene is TRBJ1-1, the V gene TRBV7-3; 7 bases are shared with TRBD1. V shed 4 bases, J shed 3 bases, and the junction held 5 bases outside the gene matches. The CDR3 is 14 residues long. From germline, CDR1 is SGHTA and CDR2 FQGTGA. The CDR3 loop is CASSSTGADTEAFF. The CDR3 nucleotides read TGTGCCAGCAGCTCCACAGGGGCCGACACTGAAGCTTTCTTT. Full variable domain (missing parts from reference TRBV7-3 and TRBJ1-1): GAGVSQTPSNKVTEKGKYVELRCDPISGHTALYWYRQSLGQGPEFLIYFQGTGAADDSGLPNDRFFAVRPEGSVSTLKIQRTERGDSAVYLCASSSTGADTEAFFGQGTRLTVV.

This chain links TRBV5-4 with TRBJ2-1, with D maybe TRBD2 (5 bases). Trimming left V 0 bases short and J 2 bases short, with 9 bases between. The CDR3 extends over 15 amino acids. CDR1 and CDR2 (germline): SGHNT, YYREEE (reference sequence). CDR3 amino acids: CASSLAEATYNEQFF. The CDR3 DNA is TGTGCCAGCAGCTTGGCGGAGGCCACCTACAATGAGCAGTTCTTC.

The genes are TRBV6-1 and TRBJ1-1; D perhaps matches TRBD1 (6 bases). The CDR3 spans 12 residues. The germline V gene encodes CDR1 MNHNS and CDR2 SASEGT. Trimming stripped 5 bases from V and 5 bases from J, with 9 bases between. The DNA for the CDR3 is TGTGCCAGCAGTACCAGGGGTACTGAAGCTTTCTTT. This sequence encodes CASSTRGTEAFF.

The rearrangement uses TRBV10-3 and TRBJ1-2; D not resolved. This CDR3 is built from 12 residues. CDR1 is ENHRY and CDR2 is SYGVKD in the germline V gene. Trimming removed 4 bases from V and 8 bases from J, with 11 bases in between. In DNA form, the CDR3 reads TGTGCCATCAGTGTTCACCAGCAGGGCTACACCTTC. Its translation is CAISVHQQGYTF.